The entry below gives a single TCR beta chain sequence along with its context. Its antigen is not known. Germline V gives CDR1 MNHNY, CDR2 SVGAGI (reference sequence). V lost 5 bases and J lost 5, with 9 bases in between. There are 12 residues in the CDR3. These data are taken from a study of blood T cells in healthy people across ages. General study findings and limits: In older individuals, TCR beta diversity per million T cells was lower, falling roughly linearly with age.

Healthy Caucasians from Russia aged roughly 6 to 95 served as donors. Total RNA extraction produced at least 6 micrograms (per sample) for the study. A second roughly 6 to 12 cycle PCR used barcoded and J-beta primers. TCRdb used MiXCR to reprocess the 5' RACE reads, holding one entry per CDR3 protein. The table lists 750,000 to 950,000 distinct CDR3 sequences, about 53% of them singletons. Source material: blood. The chain recombines TRBV6-6 with TRBJ2-5; perhaps TRBD1 as D (5 bases). The receptor's source is a man aged 80 or over in good health. As DNA, the CDR3 is TGTGCCAGCAGTCCTCACAGGGAGACCCAGTACTTC. This encodes CASSPHRETQYF.